This entry concerns a single T cell receptor beta chain. TCRdb's copy holds only in-frame clones and misses some; the assay was immunoSEQ multiplex PCR. The table shows 100,000 to 150,000 clones, with about nine tenths occurring only once. The data were taken from a study of control samples from healthy donors and cancer patients. This receptor was taken from a man aged 18 to 29 in good health. The sequencing sample was made of blood.

The DNA of the CDR3 is TGTGCCAGCAGTGAAAGGTGGAGCGGGGGGGCTCGGGAGACCCAGTACTTC. Its translation is CASSERWSGGARETQYF. The chain recombines TRBV6-1 with TRBJ2-5; 10 positions agree with TRBD2. The germline V gene has CDR1 MNHNS and CDR2 SASEGT. V gave up 2 bases and J gave up 5 bases; unmatched junction bases: 11. CDR3 length: 17 residues.